This entry describes one T cell receptor beta chain. Its antigen is unidentified. The data derive from a study of long-term antiretroviral therapy in people with HIV. Findings and caveats of the study: Post-treatment diversity went higher with ART but stayed below transplant donor controls.

Version v3.0 of the immunoSEQ assay was performed at survey level. The table came from immunoSEQ multiplex PCR; TCRdb's copy has only in-frame clones and leaves some out. The table includes 11,000 to 15,000 clones, more than 75% detected once. The CDR3 is 17 amino acids. The germline V gene has CDR1 SNHLY and CDR2 FYNNEI. The V and J ends lost 2 bases and 9 bases, in that order; junction bases with no gene match: 13. The material was unsorted PBMCs, obtained 3.1 years after starting antiretroviral therapy. This receptor was obtained from a man aged 40-49 years with HIV. This chain connects TRBV2 to TRBJ1-6, with 7 bases aligning to TRBD1. The CDR3 DNA sequence: TGTGCCAGCAGTGAAACTACGAACAGGGGCGCCGCTTCACCCCTCCACTTT. Translated: CASSETTNRGAASPLHF. Using reference TRBV2 and TRBJ1-6 for the parts outside the CDR3, the full variable domain is EPEVTQTPSHQVTQMGQEVILRCVPISNHLYFYWYRQILGQKVEFLVSFYNNEISEKSEIFDDQFSVERPDGSNFTLKIRSTKLEDSAMYFCASSETTNRGAASPLHFGNGTRLTVT.